This T cell receptor (beta chain) originates from a study of T-cell reconstitution after alpha-beta-depleted transplantation in children. Germline V gene data show CDR1 as SGHAT and CDR2 as FQNNGV. This CDR3 comprises 13 residues. V lost 5 bases and J 7 bases, leaving 14 bases between the germline ends. During its preparation, the TCRbeta library received unique molecular identifiers. TCRdb ran MiXCR on the PCR reads and lists one entry per CDR3 protein. Among about 400,000 distinct CDR3 sequences listed, 13% were seen once. The receptor comes from a human donor who donated a stem cell graft to a child with Fanconi anemia. The sequences come from PBMCs, collected from the stem cell graft. The chain has TRBV11-2 and TRBJ1-1, with a weak D call TRBD1 (5 bases). CDR3 in DNA: TGTGCCAGCAGCCGTCAGGGTATGGATGAAGCTTTCTTT. Residues: CASSRQGMDEAFF.